This TCR beta chain is from a study of monozygotic twins with inflammatory bowel disease. CDR3 length equals 16 residues. Per the germline V gene, CDR1 is SGHRS and CDR2 is YFSETQ. Concerning this clonotype: Its antigen is unknown.

TCRdb reprocessed the 5' RACE reads; each CDR3 protein has one entry and no DNA is given. This table holds about 150,000 distinct CDR3 sequences. General study results and limits: Relative to healthy twins, IBD patients had fewer clonotypes in common with others, a gap that was especially apparent with disease activity.

The sample taken for sequencing was blood. This receptor was identified in a human donor with ulcerative colitis or Crohn's disease, or a healthy co-twin of an affected twin (not recorded which). The rearrangement links TRBV5-1 to TRBJ2-1. The chain's CDR3 is CASSSYPGNSYNEQFF.